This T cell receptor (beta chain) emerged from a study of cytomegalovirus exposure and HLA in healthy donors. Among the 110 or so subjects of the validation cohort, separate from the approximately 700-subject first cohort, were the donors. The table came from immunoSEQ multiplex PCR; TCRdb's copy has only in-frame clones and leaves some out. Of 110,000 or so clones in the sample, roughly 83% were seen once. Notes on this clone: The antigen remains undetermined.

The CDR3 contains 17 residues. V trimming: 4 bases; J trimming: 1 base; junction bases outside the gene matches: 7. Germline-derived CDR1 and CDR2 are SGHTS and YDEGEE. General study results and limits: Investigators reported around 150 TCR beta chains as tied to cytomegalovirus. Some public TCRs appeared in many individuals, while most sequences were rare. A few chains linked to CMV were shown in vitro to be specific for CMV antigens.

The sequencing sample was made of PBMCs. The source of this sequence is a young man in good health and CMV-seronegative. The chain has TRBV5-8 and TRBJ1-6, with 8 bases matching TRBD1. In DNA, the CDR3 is TGTGCCAGCAGCCCACGGACAGGGAGGTCCTATAATTCACCCCTCCACTTT. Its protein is CASSPRTGRSYNSPLHF.